This T cell receptor (beta chain) comes out of a study of cytomegalovirus exposure and HLA in healthy donors. Across the whole study: Most donors, 80% to 90% of 398 genotyped, fell in the Caucasian-associated ancestry cluster.

A multiplex PCR was run with 60 Vbeta primers and 13 Jbeta primers. The authors' processing: Later, an analysis found some 80 million unique TCR beta chains, and roughly 10 million of these were shared. Using immunoSEQ multiplex PCR, the repertoire was profiled, and TCRdb retains in-frame clones only, with some absent. The D gene and trimming were derived from the DNA, and the V and J assignments and clone size from that table. The sample contains 85,000 to 130,000 clones, around 9.1% of which appear only once. It was healthy bone marrow donors who served as donors. This clone is judged medium-sized. Its antigen is not known. Between the trimmed V and J ends, which lost 3 bases and 1 base, there was a span of 10 bases. Germline CDR1 SEHNR, CDR2 FQNEAQ (reference sequence). The CDR3 length is 14 residues. Study results and caveats: Generally TCR sequences proved uncommon, though certain public TCRs appeared in numerous donors.

The V call is TRBV7-9, the J call TRBJ2-7, with D unclear. The receptor's source is a man aged 35 to 55 in good health and CMV-seropositive. Sequenced material: PBMCs. The CDR3 spells CASSLRAFSYEQYF. As DNA, the CDR3 is TGTGCCAGCAGCTTGCGAGCCTTTTCCTACGAGCAGTACTTC. The entire variable domain, with the rest obtained from reference TRBV7-9 and TRBJ2-7, is as follows: DTGVSQNPRHKITKRGQNVTFRCDPISEHNRLYWYRQTLGQGPEFLTYFQNEAQLEKSRLLSDRFSAERPKGSFSTLEIQRTEQGDSAMYLCASSLRAFSYEQYFGPGTRLTVT.